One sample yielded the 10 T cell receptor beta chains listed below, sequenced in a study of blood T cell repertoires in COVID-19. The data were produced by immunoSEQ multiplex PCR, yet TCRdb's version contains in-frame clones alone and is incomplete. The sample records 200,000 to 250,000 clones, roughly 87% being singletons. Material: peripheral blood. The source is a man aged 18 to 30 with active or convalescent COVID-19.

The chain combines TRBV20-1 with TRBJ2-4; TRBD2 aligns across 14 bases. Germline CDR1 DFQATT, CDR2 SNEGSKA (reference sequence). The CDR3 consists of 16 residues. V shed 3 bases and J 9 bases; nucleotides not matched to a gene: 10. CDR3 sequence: CSASRGLAGEGVIQYF. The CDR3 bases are TGCAGTGCTAGTAGGGGACTAGCGGGGGAAGGGGTCATTCAGTACTTC.

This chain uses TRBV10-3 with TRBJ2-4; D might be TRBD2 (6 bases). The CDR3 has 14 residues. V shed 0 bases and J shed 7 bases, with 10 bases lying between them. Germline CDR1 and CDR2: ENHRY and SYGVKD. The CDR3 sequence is CAISESGGINIQYF. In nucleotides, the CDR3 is TGTGCCATCAGTGAGTCGGGCGGGATCAACATTCAGTACTTC.

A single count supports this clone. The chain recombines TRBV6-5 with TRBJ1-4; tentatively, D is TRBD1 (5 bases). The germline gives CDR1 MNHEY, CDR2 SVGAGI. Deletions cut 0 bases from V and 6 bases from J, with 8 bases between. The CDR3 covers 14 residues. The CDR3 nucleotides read TGTGCCAGCAGTTACTCGGGACTTGATGAAAAACTGTTTTTT. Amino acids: CASSYSGLDEKLFF.

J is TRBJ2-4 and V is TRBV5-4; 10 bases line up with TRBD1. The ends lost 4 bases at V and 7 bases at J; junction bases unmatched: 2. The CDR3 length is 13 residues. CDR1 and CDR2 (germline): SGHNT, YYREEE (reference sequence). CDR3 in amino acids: CASSTGQGNIQYF. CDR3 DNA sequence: TGTGCCAGCAGCACGGGACAGGGGAACATTCAGTACTTC. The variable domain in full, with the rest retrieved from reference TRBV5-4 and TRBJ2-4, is ETGVTQSPTHLIKTRGQQVTLRCSSQSGHNTVSWYQQALGQGPQFIFQYYREEENGRGNFPPRFSGLQFPNYSSELNVNALELDDSALYLCASSTGQGNIQYFGAGTRLSVL.

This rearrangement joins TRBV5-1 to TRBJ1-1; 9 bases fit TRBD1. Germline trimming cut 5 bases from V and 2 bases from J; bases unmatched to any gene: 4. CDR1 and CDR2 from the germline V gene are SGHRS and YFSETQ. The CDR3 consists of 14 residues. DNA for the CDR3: TGCGCCAGCAGACCGGACAGGGGTAACACTGAAGCTTTCTTT. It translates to CASRPDRGNTEAFF.

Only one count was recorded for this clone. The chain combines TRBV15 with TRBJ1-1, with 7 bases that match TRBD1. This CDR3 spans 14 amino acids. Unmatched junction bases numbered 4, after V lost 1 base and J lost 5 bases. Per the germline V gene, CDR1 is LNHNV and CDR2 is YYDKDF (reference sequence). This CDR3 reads CATSRGQGQTEAFF. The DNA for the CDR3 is TGTGCCACCAGCAGAGGACAGGGCCAGACTGAAGCTTTCTTT.

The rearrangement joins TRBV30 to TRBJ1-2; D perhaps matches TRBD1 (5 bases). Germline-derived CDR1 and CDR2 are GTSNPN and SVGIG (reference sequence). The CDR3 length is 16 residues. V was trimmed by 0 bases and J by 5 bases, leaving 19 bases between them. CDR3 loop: CAWSVSGGGPTYGYTF. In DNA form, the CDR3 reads TGTGCCTGGAGTGTTTCAGGCGGGGGACCTACTTATGGCTACACCTTC.

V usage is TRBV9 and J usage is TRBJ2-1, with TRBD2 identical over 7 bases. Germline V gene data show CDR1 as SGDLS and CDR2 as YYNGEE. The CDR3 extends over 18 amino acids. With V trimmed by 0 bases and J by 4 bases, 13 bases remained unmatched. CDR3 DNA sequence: TGTGCCAGCAGCGTAGAGGCGTGGAGCGGGATGGGGTACAATGAGCAGTTCTTC. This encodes CASSVEAWSGMGYNEQFF.

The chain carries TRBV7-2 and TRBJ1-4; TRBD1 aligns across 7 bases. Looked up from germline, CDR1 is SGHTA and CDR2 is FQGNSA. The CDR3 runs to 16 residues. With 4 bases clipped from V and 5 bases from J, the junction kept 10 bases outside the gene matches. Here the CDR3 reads CASSSGQAGYNEKLFF. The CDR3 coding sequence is TGTGCCAGCAGCTCCGGACAGGCAGGATACAATGAAAAACTGTTTTTT.

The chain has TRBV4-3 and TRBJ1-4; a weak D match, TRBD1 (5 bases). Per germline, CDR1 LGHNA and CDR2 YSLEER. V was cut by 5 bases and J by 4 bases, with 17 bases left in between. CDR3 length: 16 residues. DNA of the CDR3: TGCGCCAGCAGCACACAGGTTCCCCTTCTTAATGAAAAACTGTTTTTT. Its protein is CASSTQVPLLNEKLFF.